Listed below are T cell receptor beta chains from one sample, sequenced in a study of PD-1 blockade in mismatch repair-deficient tumors. Clones were read by immunoSEQ multiplex PCR, and TCRdb kept only the in-frame ones, dropping some. The sample holds some 85,000 clones, roughly 80% seen once. This specimen consisted of peripheral blood, obtained 44 weeks after starting pembrolizumab. The source of these receptors is an adult with mismatch repair-deficient cancer. Each CDR3 is given with its conserved first and last residue. A D gene is named only where the DNA matches it firmly. The size field is filled for only some rows; it gives once, few, many or a size class.

V gene: TRBV27
clone size: .
J gene: TRBJ2-2
D gene: TRBD2
CDR3 DNA: TGTGCCAGCAGTTTATACACTAGCGGGAGGCCAGGCGGGGAGCTGTTTTTT
CDR3 protein: CASSLYTSGRPGGELFF

V gene: TRBV5-5
clone size: .
J gene: TRBJ2-7
D gene: .
CDR3 DNA: TGTGCCAGCAGCAATACCTACAGGTATCCCTACGAGCAGTACTTC
CDR3 protein: CASSNTYRYPYEQYF

V gene: TRBV7-3
clone size: .
J gene: TRBJ2-7
D gene: .
CDR3 DNA: TGTGCCAGCAGCTCGGCGGGCGTACCCGAGCAGTACTTC
CDR3 protein: CASSSAGVPEQYF

V gene: TRBV6-1
clone size: .
J gene: TRBJ2-1
D gene: .
CDR3 DNA: TGTGCCAGCAGTGACGCCCGAGGGTCCGGCCCGAGGGGACGGTTCTTC
CDR3 protein: CASSDARGSGPRGRFF

V gene: TRBV5-1
clone size: .
J gene: TRBJ1-1
D gene: TRBD1
CDR3 DNA: TGCGCCAGCAGGTCCGGGACAGGGGTTGGTACTGAAGCTTTCTTT
CDR3 protein: CASRSGTGVGTEAFF

V gene: TRBV25-1
clone size: .
J gene: TRBJ1-1
D gene: TRBD1
CDR3 DNA: TGTGCCAGCAGTGATATCAGGGGGCCGGGAGACACTGAAGCTTTCTTT
CDR3 protein: CASSDIRGPGDTEAFF

V gene: TRBV11-3
clone size: .
J gene: TRBJ2-3
D gene: TRBD1
CDR3 DNA: TGTGCCAGCAGCTCCGGGGACAGTCGAAGCACAGATACGCAGTATTTT
CDR3 protein: CASSSGDSRSTDTQYF

V gene: TRBV5-1
clone size: .
J gene: TRBJ2-1
D gene: .
CDR3 DNA: TGCGCCAGCAGCTTTCAGGGGCCCCCTCCCAATGAGCAGTTCTTC
CDR3 protein: CASSFQGPPPNEQFF

V gene: TRBV9
clone size: once
J gene: TRBJ2-2
D gene: TRBD2
CDR3 DNA: TGTGCCAGCAGCGTACGGAGCGGGAGGGCGAACACCGGGGAGCTGTTTTTT
CDR3 protein: CASSVRSGRANTGELFF

V gene: TRBV5-6
clone size: .
J gene: TRBJ2-5
D gene: .
CDR3 DNA: TGTGCCAGCAGCTTGGACGCTGGCAGTGTGCCAGAGACCCAGTACTTC
CDR3 protein: CASSLDAGSVPETQYF

V gene: TRBV9
clone size: .
J gene: TRBJ2-7
D gene: TRBD2
CDR3 DNA: TGTGCCAGCAGCGTAGATGCCGGGAGGGGGGGCTACGAGCAGTACTTC
CDR3 protein: CASSVDAGRGGYEQYF

V gene: TRBV5-1
clone size: .
J gene: TRBJ2-1
D gene: .
CDR3 DNA: TGCGCCAGCAGCTTGGGAGACTTATCCTACAATGAGCAGTTCTTC
CDR3 protein: CASSLGDLSYNEQFF

V gene: TRBV5-1
clone size: .
J gene: TRBJ2-3
D gene: TRBD2
CDR3 DNA: TGCGCCAGCAGCTTTTGGACTAGCGGGAGCGGAGGGGATACGCAGTATTTT
CDR3 protein: CASSFWTSGSGGDTQYF

V gene: TRBV11-2
clone size: .
J gene: TRBJ2-4
D gene: TRBD2
CDR3 DNA: TGTGCCAGCAGCCGCGCCGGGGGGGTAGCCAAAAACATTCAGTACTTC
CDR3 protein: CASSRAGGVAKNIQYF

V gene: TRBV5-1
clone size: .
J gene: TRBJ2-1
D gene: .
CDR3 DNA: TGCGCCAGCAGCTTGGGGGTGTACTTCTACAATGAGCAGTTCTTC
CDR3 protein: CASSLGVYFYNEQFF

V gene: TRBV19
clone size: .
J gene: TRBJ1-4
D gene: .
CDR3 DNA: TGTGCCAGTAGCAACCGGGCGACCTCTGATGAAAAACTGTTTTTT
CDR3 protein: CASSNRATSDEKLFF

V gene: TRBV6-6
clone size: .
J gene: TRBJ1-4
D gene: .
CDR3 DNA: TGTGCCAGCAGTCAGACAGCAACTAATGAAAAACTGTTTTTT
CDR3 protein: CASSQTATNEKLFF

V gene: TRBV6-5
clone size: .
J gene: TRBJ1-5
D gene: .
CDR3 DNA: TGTGCCAGCAGGGCTACGGGGAGGGGTCATCAGCCCCAGCATTTT
CDR3 protein: CASRATGRGHQPQHF

V gene: TRBV5-1
clone size: .
J gene: TRBJ2-1
D gene: .
CDR3 DNA: TGCGCCAGCAGCTTGGAATGGGATGAGCAGTTCTTC
CDR3 protein: CASSLEWDEQFF

V gene: TRBV11-2
clone size: .
J gene: TRBJ1-1
D gene: .
CDR3 DNA: TGTGCCAGCAGCTTATTGGGGACTGAAGCTTTCTTT
CDR3 protein: CASSLLGTEAFF

V gene: TRBV7-9
clone size: .
J gene: TRBJ2-5
D gene: TRBD2
CDR3 DNA: TGTGCCAGCAGCTTACGAGCTAGCGGGAGAGTGGGGGAGACCCAGTACTTC
CDR3 protein: CASSLRASGRVGETQYF

V gene: TRBV6-5
clone size: .
J gene: TRBJ2-7
D gene: TRBD1
CDR3 DNA: TGTGCCAGCAAGAACAGGGGAACCTACGAGCAGTACTTC
CDR3 protein: CASKNRGTYEQYF

V gene: TRBV29-1
clone size: once
J gene: TRBJ1-1
D gene: .
CDR3 DNA: TGCAGCGTCCAATCGGGTGGGGTCACTGAAGCTTTCTTT
CDR3 protein: CSVQSGGVTEAFF

V gene: TRBV5-1
clone size: .
J gene: TRBJ1-4
D gene: TRBD1
CDR3 DNA: TGCGCCAGCAGCTTGAGACAGGGGGGAGCTAATGAAAAACTGTTTTTT
CDR3 protein: CASSLRQGGANEKLFF

V gene: TRBV30
clone size: .
J gene: TRBJ2-7
D gene: .
CDR3 DNA: TGTGCCTGGAGACAGGGCCACGAGCAGTACTTC
CDR3 protein: CAWRQGHEQYF

V gene: TRBV10-2
clone size: .
J gene: TRBJ2-2
D gene: TRBD2
CDR3 DNA: TGCGCCAGCACAAGGACGGGAGGAATGAACACCGGGGAGCTGTTTTTT
CDR3 protein: CASTRTGGMNTGELFF

V gene: TRBV15
clone size: .
J gene: TRBJ2-5
D gene: .
CDR3 DNA: TGTGCCACCAGCAGAGAGACTGAGCCGGCGCCCCAGTACTTC
CDR3 protein: CATSRETEPAPQYF

V gene: TRBV6-1
clone size: .
J gene: TRBJ1-2
D gene: .
CDR3 DNA: TGTGCCAGCAGTGGGGGACGGGGGGATGATGGCTACACCTTC
CDR3 protein: CASSGGRGDDGYTF

V gene: TRBV5-5
clone size: .
J gene: TRBJ1-2
D gene: TRBD1
CDR3 DNA: TGTGCCAGCAGCTTGGACGGGGGACAGCACTATGGCTACACCTTC
CDR3 protein: CASSLDGGQHYGYTF

V gene: TRBV5-6
clone size: .
J gene: TRBJ1-6
D gene: .
CDR3 DNA: TGTGCCAGCAGCTATCCGGGTCCCCAGGGTTCACCCCTCCACTTT
CDR3 protein: CASSYPGPQGSPLHF

V gene: TRBV7-9
clone size: .
J gene: TRBJ1-4
D gene: TRBD1
CDR3 DNA: TGTGCCAGCAGACCCGGACAGGGGGGGAAGAAAAAACTGTTTTTT
CDR3 protein: CASRPGQGGKKKLFF

V gene: TRBV7-3
clone size: .
J gene: TRBJ2-5
D gene: TRBD2
CDR3 DNA: TGTGCCAGCAGCTTGGGACTAGCGGGAATGTCGGAGACCCAGTACTTC
CDR3 protein: CASSLGLAGMSETQYF

V gene: TRBV5-4
clone size: .
J gene: TRBJ2-6
D gene: .
CDR3 DNA: TGTGCCAGCGGCGATGCGGGCGGGGCCAACGTCCTGACTTTC
CDR3 protein: CASGDAGGANVLTF

V gene: TRBV4-1
clone size: .
J gene: TRBJ1-1
D gene: .
CDR3 DNA: TGCGCCAGCAGCCAAAAACAGGGCCCCATGAACACTGAAGCTTTCTTT
CDR3 protein: CASSQKQGPMNTEAFF

V gene: TRBV29-1
clone size: .
J gene: TRBJ2-5
D gene: .
CDR3 DNA: TGCAGCGTTCAACCGGGCCTTGGGGGAGAGACCCAGTACTTC
CDR3 protein: CSVQPGLGGETQYF

V gene: TRBV5-4
clone size: .
J gene: TRBJ2-7
D gene: .
CDR3 DNA: TGTGCCAGCAGCTTGGATGTGGCGGAGCTTAGATCTAGCGTCTACGAGCAGTACTTC
CDR3 protein: CASSLDVAELRSSVYEQYF

V gene: TRBV19
clone size: .
J gene: TRBJ1-5
D gene: .
CDR3 DNA: TGTGCCAGTAGTATAGAAGGGGCAAAGGGCAATCAGCCCCAGCATTTT
CDR3 protein: CASSIEGAKGNQPQHF

V gene: TRBV7-2
clone size: .
J gene: TRBJ2-1
D gene: .
CDR3 DNA: TGTGCCAGCTCCTCAGGGGTTTACAATGAGCAGTTCTTC
CDR3 protein: CASSSGVYNEQFF

V gene: TRBV19
clone size: few
J gene: TRBJ2-1
D gene: .
CDR3 DNA: TGTGCCATCAGTATGGGGTATGAGCAGTTCTTC
CDR3 protein: CAISMGYEQFF

V gene: TRBV11-3
clone size: .
J gene: TRBJ1-1
D gene: TRBD1
CDR3 DNA: TGTGCCAGCAGCTCGGGACAGGGGGAGGTAGGCACTGAAGCTTTCTTT
CDR3 protein: CASSSGQGEVGTEAFF

V gene: TRBV4-2
clone size: .
J gene: TRBJ2-3
D gene: .
CDR3 DNA: TGTGCCAGCAGCCAAGATCTTGGAGGATCTGGCACAGATACGCAGTATTTT
CDR3 protein: CASSQDLGGSGTDTQYF

V gene: TRBV13
clone size: once
J gene: TRBJ2-7
D gene: .
CDR3 DNA: TGTGCCAGCAGCTTAGTACGTGCCTACGAGCAGTACTTC
CDR3 protein: CASSLVRAYEQYF

V gene: TRBV27
clone size: .
J gene: TRBJ1-2
D gene: .
CDR3 DNA: TGTGCCAGCAGTCAAGACAGAGATTTTCTAAACTATGGCTACACCTTC
CDR3 protein: CASSQDRDFLNYGYTF

V gene: TRBV9
clone size: .
J gene: TRBJ2-1
D gene: .
CDR3 DNA: TGTGCCAGCAGCGTAGTCGGGAGTAACAATGAGCAGTTCTTC
CDR3 protein: CASSVVGSNNEQFF

V gene: TRBV29-1
clone size: .
J gene: TRBJ2-2
D gene: TRBD1
CDR3 DNA: TGCAGCGTTCCCGGGACAGGGGCGAACACCGGGGAGCTGTTTTTT
CDR3 protein: CSVPGTGANTGELFF

V gene: TRBV11-2
clone size: once
J gene: TRBJ2-3
D gene: TRBD1
CDR3 DNA: TGTGCCAGCAGCTCGACAGGGGGGTTCACAGATACGCAGTATTTT
CDR3 protein: CASSSTGGFTDTQYF

V gene: TRBV4-1
clone size: .
J gene: TRBJ2-5
D gene: .
CDR3 DNA: TGCGCCAGCAGCCAAGATGGCGGGGCGGATGGAGAGACCCAGTACTTC
CDR3 protein: CASSQDGGADGETQYF

V gene: TRBV19
clone size: .
J gene: TRBJ2-3
D gene: TRBD1
CDR3 DNA: TGTGCCAGTACTACGGACAGGCTTACGCAGTATTTT
CDR3 protein: CASTTDRLTQYF

V gene: TRBV7-8
clone size: .
J gene: TRBJ2-1
D gene: .
CDR3 DNA: TGTGCCAGCAGCTTAAGTAGCGGCGCCTACAATGAGCAGTTCTTC
CDR3 protein: CASSLSSGAYNEQFF

V gene: TRBV6-1
clone size: .
J gene: TRBJ1-5
D gene: .
CDR3 DNA: TGTGCCAGCAGCCTCGTGCCCCTTAATCAGCCCCAGCATTTT
CDR3 protein: CASSLVPLNQPQHF

V gene: TRBV10-2
clone size: .
J gene: TRBJ2-2
D gene: TRBD2
CDR3 DNA: TGCGCCAGCAGTGGAAGAGGGCTAGCGGGTACCGGGGAGCTGTTTTTT
CDR3 protein: CASSGRGLAGTGELFF

V gene: TRBV2
clone size: .
J gene: TRBJ2-7
D gene: .
CDR3 DNA: TGTGCCAGCAGCGAAAGGCCGGACAGAGGGCAGTACTTC
CDR3 protein: CASSERPDRGQYF

V gene: TRBV9
clone size: .
J gene: TRBJ2-3
D gene: .
CDR3 DNA: TGTGCCAGCAGCAGGACTGTAACAACAGATACGCAGTATTTT
CDR3 protein: CASSRTVTTDTQYF

V gene: TRBV7-2
clone size: .
J gene: TRBJ2-7
D gene: TRBD1
CDR3 DNA: TGTGCCAGCAGTTATTCGCCGGGACAGGGCTACGAGCAGTACTTC
CDR3 protein: CASSYSPGQGYEQYF

V gene: TRBV7-8
clone size: .
J gene: TRBJ1-2
D gene: .
CDR3 DNA: TGTGCCAGCAGCCCCCCCAACGATGGGGGAGAATTTTATGGCTACACCTTC
CDR3 protein: CASSPPNDGGEFYGYTF

V gene: TRBV7-9
clone size: .
J gene: TRBJ1-1
D gene: .
CDR3 DNA: TGTGCCAGCAGCCCCATTAAGGGGGGCGCAGTTAACACTGAAGCTTTCTTT
CDR3 protein: CASSPIKGGAVNTEAFF

V gene: TRBV18
clone size: .
J gene: TRBJ1-4
D gene: TRBD1
CDR3 DNA: TGTGCCAGCTCACCAAAAGACAGGGGAAGAACTAATGAAAAACTGTTTTTT
CDR3 protein: CASSPKDRGRTNEKLFF